The 17 T cell receptor beta chains below were found in one sample sequenced in a study of identical twins. TCRdb fed the 5' RACE reads into MiXCR, producing one record per CDR3 protein. The sample comprises about 530,000 distinct CDR3 sequences, about 22% of which are singletons, and 0.48% rests with the top ten. These data were likewise used in another study, on yellow fever vaccine responses in identical twins.

Material for sequencing was CD4+ T cells sorted from blood. The source is a woman under 30 in good health.

This clonotype occurred a few times. The J gene is TRBJ2-1, the V gene TRBV7-8; TRBD2 matches at 7 bases. Germline V gene sequence: CDR1 SGHVS, CDR2 FQNEAQ. This CDR3 has 16 residues. The V gene end was trimmed by 6 bases and the J gene end by 5 bases; junction bases not matched to a gene: 13. The CDR3 here is CASRPGRAGNHNEQFF. The CDR3 DNA sequence: TGTGCCAGCAGACCTGGGAGGGCCGGTAATCACAATGAGCAGTTCTTC.

J is TRBJ1-1 and V is TRBV10-3; D is uncertain. The CDR3 contains 15 residues. Trimming cost V 3 bases and J 1 base, with 12 bases left between them. Germline loops: CDR1 ENHRY, CDR2 SYGVKD. CDR3 nucleotide sequence: TGTGCCATCAGTGACCAAGGACGGAGGAACACTGAAGCTTTCTTT. Its translation is CAISDQGRRNTEAFF.

V is TRBV20-1 and J is TRBJ2-5, with D perhaps TRBD1 (5 bases). The CDR3 covers 13 residues. The V end was cut by 3 bases, the J end by 3 bases, with 11 bases between. Germline V gene lookup returns CDR1 DFQATT and CDR2 SNEGSKA (reference sequence). The CDR3 here is CSARPLGEETQYF. The CDR3 bases are TGCAGTGCTAGGCCCTTAGGGGAAGAGACCCAGTACTTC.

V is TRBV6-1 and J is TRBJ1-2; D unresolved. Trimming stripped 0 bases from V and 4 bases from J, with 12 bases between. The CDR3 is 15 amino acids. From germline, CDR1 is MNHNS and CDR2 SASEGT. CDR3 amino acids: CASSEARVRFYGYTF. In DNA form, the CDR3 reads TGTGCCAGCAGTGAAGCGCGAGTCAGGTTCTATGGCTACACCTTC.

The rearrangement joins TRBV24-1 to TRBJ2-1; TRBD2 agrees at 12 bases. Germline V CDR1 and CDR2: KGHDR, SFDVKD. The CDR3 has 16 amino acids. V lost 4 bases to trimming and J lost 6 bases; unmatched junction nucleotides: 6. For the CDR3, the DNA is TGTGCCACCAGTGAGCCGACTAGCGGGAGATGCAATGAGCAGTTCTTC. Residues: CATSEPTSGRCNEQFF.

This clonotype was picked up a small number of times. V is TRBV9 and J is TRBJ2-1, with 7 nucleotides matching TRBD2. V trimming: 3 bases; J trimming: 7 bases; junction bases outside the gene matches: 7. CDR3 length equals 14 residues. CDR1 SGDLS and CDR2 YYNGEE come from the germline V gene. The chain's CDR3 is CASSAGLPGNEQFF. The CDR3 DNA reads TGTGCCAGCAGCGCGGGACTACCGGGGAATGAGCAGTTCTTC.

This clonotype was recorded a few times. CDR3 DNA: TGTGCCAGCTCACCAGGGGCGGGGGATCTCAATGAGCAGTTCTTC. This gives the protein CASSPGAGDLNEQFF. V and J are TRBV18 and TRBJ2-1; 7 positions match TRBD2. V shed 2 bases, J shed 6 bases, and the junction held 7 bases outside the gene matches. Per germline, CDR1 KGHSH and CDR2 LQKENI. The CDR3 covers 15 residues.

There are a few counts of this clonotype. The chain carries TRBV5-6 and TRBJ2-3; D perhaps matches TRBD2 (5 bases). CDR3 length: 15 amino acids. Trimming left V 5 bases short and J 6 bases short, with 19 bases between. CDR1 is SGHDT and CDR2 is YYEEEE in the germline V gene. In nucleotides, the CDR3 is TGTGCCAGCAGACGCCGGACTGGGCTCGGGGATACGCAGTATTTT. Translating gives CASRRRTGLGDTQYF.

This clonotype has just a few counts. The J gene is TRBJ1-2, the V gene TRBV4-1; 9 bases agree with TRBD1. The CDR3 extends over 15 amino acids. Per germline, CDR1 MGHRA and CDR2 YSYEKL. The V segment lost 0 bases and the J segment 8 bases; nucleotides outside the gene matches: 7. The DNA of the CDR3 is TGCGCCAGCAGCCAAGATCCGGGACAGGGATTCGGCTACACCTTC. Its protein product is CASSQDPGQGFGYTF.

This clonotype occurred a few times. The rearrangement joins TRBV6-2 or TRBV6-3 to TRBJ2-1; 8 bases fit TRBD1. Germline V gives CDR1 MNHEY, CDR2 SVGEGT. Losses at the gene ends were 7 bases for V and 10 bases for J; bases not matched to a gene: 15. This CDR3 contains 15 residues. CDR3 loop: CASTPWGQVVGEQFF. In DNA form, the CDR3 reads TGTGCCAGCACCCCCTGGGGACAGGTCGTGGGGGAGCAGTTCTTC.

The rearrangement links TRBV12-3 or TRBV12-4 to TRBJ1-5, with D unclear. This CDR3 region has 14 residues. Trimming removed 5 bases at V and 2 bases at J, with 10 bases between. CDR3 coding DNA: TGTGCCAGCAGTGAAGGGTTGGGCAATCAGCCCCAGCATTTT. Its translation is CASSEGLGNQPQHF.

Of note for this clonotype: One end of the junction is discordant with germline, which a read error may explain. The gene calls are TRBV20-1 and TRBJ1-1, with D maybe TRBD1 (5 bases). Germline lookup yields CDR1 DFQATT and CDR2 SNEGSKA (reference sequence). This CDR3 comprises 14 residues. The CDR3 nucleotides read TGCTGTGCTAGGGGTGACAGCGCGAACACTGAAGCTTTCTTT. Its protein is CCARGDSANTEAFF.

The sample holds a few counts of this clonotype. The chain links TRBV29-1 to TRBJ2-7, with D unclear. Germline V gene sequence: CDR1 SQVTM, CDR2 ANQGSEA. CDR3 size: 12 residues. V lost 0 bases to trimming and J lost 4 bases, with 7 bases between them. CDR3 protein: CSVEDLTYEQYF. The CDR3 DNA follows: TGCAGCGTTGAAGATCTGACGTACGAGCAGTACTTC.

The gene calls are TRBV28 and TRBJ2-5, with D maybe TRBD1 (5 bases). Germline V lookup: CDR1 MDHEN, CDR2 SYDVKM. V was pared by 6 bases and J by 2 bases, with 19 bases between. The CDR3 is 16 amino acids. The CDR3 protein is CASSRQGGQEQETQYF. DNA for the CDR3: TGTGCCAGCAGCCGCCAGGGTGGGCAGGAACAAGAGACCCAGTACTTC.

The rearrangement links TRBV5-1 to TRBJ2-1, with a weak D call TRBD2 (7 bases). CDR1 SGHRS and CDR2 YFSETQ come from the germline V gene. V was cut by 7 bases and J by 9 bases, with 20 bases left in between. The CDR3 contains 14 residues. The CDR3 sequence: CASRGAIEAGEQFF. CDR3 DNA sequence: TGCGCCAGCCGGGGGGCTATCGAGGCGGGTGAGCAGTTCTTC. Drawing the rest from reference TRBV5-1 and TRBJ2-1, the complete variable domain is KAGVTQTPRYLIKTRGQQVTLSCSPISGHRSVSWYQQTPGQGLQFLFEYFSETQRNKGNFPGRFSGRQFSNSRSEMNVSTLELGDSALYLCASRGAIEAGEQFFGPGTRLTVL.

In its sample, this clonotype was seen a few times. The rearrangement links TRBV29-1 to TRBJ2-1; D possibly corresponds to TRBD2 (5 bases). The CDR3 has 12 amino acids. Germline assignment: CDR1 SQVTM and CDR2 ANQGSEA. The V end lost 4 bases, the J end lost 4 bases, and 8 bases lay between the germline ends. The CDR3 coding sequence is TGCAGCGTTGCGGGATTTTACAATGAGCAGTTCTTC. Its translation is CSVAGFYNEQFF.

This clonotype has only a few counts. The chain is built from TRBV7-9 and TRBJ1-1, with a weak D call TRBD1 (6 bases). The germline V and J ends were trimmed by 5 bases and 0 bases, with 13 bases remaining between them. This CDR3 has 15 residues. Germline CDR1 reads SEHNR; CDR2 reads FQNEAQ (reference sequence). CDR3 nucleotides: TGTGCCAGCAGCCCCGACAGGACCCTGAACACTGAAGCTTTCTTT. This gives the protein CASSPDRTLNTEAFF.